This TCR beta chain came from a study of blood T cells in healthy people across ages (dated by TCRdb to about 2015). In terms of the full investigation: In model experiments, template switching captured about one uniquely barcoded TCR beta cDNA molecule for every two T cells. The study analyzed two additional independent replicas of 1 million unique cDNA reads from the same blood draw for two donors, one aged 18 to 30 and one aged 80 or older. The donors were divided into four age groups: young (average around 16 years), middle-aged (approximately 41), aged (approximately 59) and long-lived (about 80). To avoid experimental bias, donors of different ages were distributed randomly across sequencing lanes. The study measured age-related changes in TCR beta repertoire diversity using deep sequencing normalized with unique cDNA molecular identifiers.

The paper as a whole reports these results and caveats: Conclusive comparison of naive and antigen-experienced compartments was prevented by the profiling of bulk unsorted PBMCs. Because donor CMV infection status was unknown, age-related changes in expanded clonotypes were potentially confounded. Compared with the aged group, the long-lived group had more naive CD4+ T cells, fewer expanded clones and increased TCR diversity, suggesting age selection. Total diversity estimates from one million sequenced T cells were considered lower bounds and underestimates. There was a strong correlation between observed TCR beta diversity and the percentage of naive T cells measured by flow cytometry. As age increased, observed TCR beta diversity per million T cells dropped in a roughly linear way, and a significant reduction was already evident by age 40.

Concerning this clonotype itself: Its antigen is still unknown. It has no much larger one-base neighbor in the sample; base qualities were not kept.

Trimming takes 2 bases from V and 7 bases from J, and the germline ends sit 15 bases apart. From the cysteine through the phenylalanine, the CDR3 covers 14 amino acids. Only the CDR3 DNA is retained, 42 bases long and in frame from the first base. Reading the germline V gene gives CDR1 MNHEY and CDR2 SVGEGT. Libraries were made using 5' RACE. TCRdb lists the instrument as Illumina HiSeq 2500. A second PCR of about 6 to 12 cycles was run with a J-beta primer mix and a sample-barcoded 5' primer. Each TCR beta cDNA molecule received a unique molecular identifier from a template-switch 5' adaptor carrying 12 random nucleotides. Each sample yielded at least 3 million CDR3-containing paired-end reads. First-strand cDNA was synthesized from all RNA with the Mint cDNA synthesis kit, primed by a TRBC-specific oligonucleotide. Following uracil-DNA glycosylase treatment, a first 18-cycle PCR with universal primers M1SS and BC2_uni_R was performed on all cDNA. As for the original processing: Each sample was normalized by randomly selecting 1 million high-quality reads, each carrying a distinct molecular identifier. Instead of being binned into consensus sequences, reads that shared molecular identifiers were thrown out. MiTCR, with a Q25 quality threshold and the strictest error-elimination algorithm, was used for CDR3 identification, clonotype clustering and error correction. Lower-bound total TCR beta diversity was estimated with a nonparametric unseen species model using Euler transformation. TCRdb ran its own pipeline on the public reads, namely fastp trimming at Q25 and MiXCR clone calling, and kept in-frame beta chains. Each entry is one CDR3 protein sequence, shown with its most common DNA and genes. None of the V and J calls come from the authors' own analysis; TCRdb made them. The sample records about 830,000 distinct CDR3 sequences, 62% of which are singletons. The ten largest clones take up about a quarter of the sample.

Systemically healthy Caucasian individuals from Russia, over 30 in total and aged about 6 to 100 years, were included as donors. Each donor gave about 10 milliliters of peripheral blood, drawn into EDTA-treated Vacutainer tubes. PBMCs were isolated by Ficoll-Paque density-gradient centrifugation, with at least 6.5 million obtained per sample. Total RNA, at least 6 micrograms per sample, was extracted from PBMCs with Trizol reagent. For every donor, flow cytometry on a PBMC aliquot measured the percentage of naive CD45RAhigh/CD27high T cells. The sequence came from a man aged 25-45 years in good health. Sequenced material: blood. The chain couples TRBV6-2 or TRBV6-3 to TRBJ2-7; the D gene is possibly TRBD1, with 6 bases matching. The sequence in DNA is TGTGCCAGCAGTTACGGGGGCAGGCTCGGTGAGCAGTACTTC. This sequence encodes CASSYGGRLGEQYF.